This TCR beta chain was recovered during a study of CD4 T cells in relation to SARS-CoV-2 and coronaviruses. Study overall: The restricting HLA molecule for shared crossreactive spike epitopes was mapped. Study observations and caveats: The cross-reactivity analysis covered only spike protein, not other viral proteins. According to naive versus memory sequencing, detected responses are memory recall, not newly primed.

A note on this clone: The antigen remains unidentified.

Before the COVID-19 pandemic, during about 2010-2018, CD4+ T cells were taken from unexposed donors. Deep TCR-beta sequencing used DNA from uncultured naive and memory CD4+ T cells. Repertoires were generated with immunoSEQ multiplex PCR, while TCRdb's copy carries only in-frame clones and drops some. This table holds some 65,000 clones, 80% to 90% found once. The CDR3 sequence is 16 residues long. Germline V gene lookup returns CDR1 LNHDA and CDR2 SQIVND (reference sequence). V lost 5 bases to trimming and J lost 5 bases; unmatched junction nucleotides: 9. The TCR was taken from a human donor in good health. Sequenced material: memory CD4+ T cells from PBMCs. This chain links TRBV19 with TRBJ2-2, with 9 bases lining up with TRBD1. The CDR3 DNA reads TGTGCCAGTAGTCCGTACAGGGGGCGAGGGACCGGGGAGCTGTTTTTT. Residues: CASSPYRGRGTGELFF.